The 32 T cell receptor beta chains below were found in one sample sequenced in a study of shared clonotypes between healthy human individuals. The assay was immunoSEQ multiplex PCR, and TCRdb's table has in-frame clones only and misses some. The data contain about 1.9 million clones, over 85% of them singletons. CD45RO-negative CD8 cells positively selected for CCR7 made up the naive population, which excluded terminally differentiated effector memory CD45RA+ cells. The sample consisted of naive CD8+ T cells from PBMCs. The receptors originated from a man younger than 35 in good health. Some clones in this sample may be carry-over from other donors' samples.

The chain uses TRBV6-5 and TRBJ1-3; 7 positions agree with TRBD1. In germline, CDR1 is MNHEY, CDR2 SVGAGI. The V and J ends lost 5 bases and 4 bases, in that order; junction bases with no gene match: 2. This CDR3 comprises 13 residues. DNA for the CDR3: TGTGCCAGCAGTACAGGGGAAGGAAACACCATATATTTT. This sequence encodes CASSTGEGNTIYF.

V usage is TRBV30 and J usage is TRBJ2-7, with 10 positions matching TRBD2. Trimming cost V 0 bases and J 2 bases; bases outside gene matches: 7. CDR1 GTSNPN and CDR2 SVGIG come from the germline V gene (reference sequence). The CDR3 totals 16 residues. The CDR3 protein is CAWSVPLSGRTYEQYF. As DNA, the CDR3 is TGTGCCTGGAGTGTACCCCTTAGCGGGAGGACCTACGAGCAGTACTTC. The full variable domain, in which reference TRBV30 and TRBJ2-7 provide the parts outside the CDR3, is SQTIHQWPATLVQPVGSPLSLECTVEGTSNPNLYWYRQAAGRGLQLLFYSVGIGQISSEVPQNLSASRPQDRQFILSSKKLLLSDSGFYLCAWSVPLSGRTYEQYFGPGTRLTVT.

Only one count was recorded for this clone. The gene calls are TRBV27 and TRBJ2-1; D gene ambiguous. The CDR3 spans 16 residues. Germline CDR1 MNHEY, CDR2 SMNVEV (reference sequence). Trimming removed 2 bases at V and 10 bases at J, with 21 bases between. The CDR3 nucleotides are TGTGCCAGCAGTTTAGTAACCGTCAGAGGTTTAGGGGAGCAGTTCTTC. It codes for CASSLVTVRGLGEQFF.

This chain joins TRBV10-2 and TRBJ1-1, with TRBD1 as a possible D gene (5 bases). CDR3 length: 14 amino acids. The V end lost 5 bases, the J end lost 3 bases, and 13 bases lay between the germline ends. The V gene's germline CDR1 is WSHSY and CDR2 SAAADI. In DNA, the CDR3 is TGCGCCAGCAGTTCCGGGGGTTGGCACACTGAAGCTTTCTTT. This gives the protein CASSSGGWHTEAFF.

V usage is TRBV9 and J usage is TRBJ2-3, with D unclear. Germline CDR1 SGDLS, CDR2 YYNGEE. This CDR3 contains 12 residues. Trimming removed 1 base at V and 5 bases at J, with 5 bases between. CDR3 in amino acids: CASSVTGDTQYF. DNA of the CDR3: TGTGCCAGCAGCGTAACCGGAGATACGCAGTATTTT.

This sequence joins TRBV11-2 and TRBJ1-2, with D perhaps TRBD1 (6 bases). CDR1 is SGHAT, CDR2 FQNNGV, per germline. Trimming stripped 5 bases from V and 2 bases from J, with 15 bases between. The CDR3 loop spans 15 amino acids. As DNA, the CDR3 is TGTGCCAGCAGCCGACGGGGGGCACTCAACTATGGCTACACCTTC. This encodes CASSRRGALNYGYTF.

This clone turned up a few times. The chain couples TRBV6-6 to TRBJ1-5; no definite D call. V dropped 0 bases and J dropped 7 bases, with 10 bases sitting between them. The CDR3 is 14 residues long. Germline CDR1 and CDR2: MNHNY and SVGAGI (reference sequence). CDR3 sequence: CASSYSMGWQPQHF. The CDR3 coding sequence is TGTGCCAGCAGTTACTCGATGGGGTGGCAGCCCCAGCATTTT.

The chain has TRBV7-2 and TRBJ2-7; the match to TRBD2 covers 8 bases. Germline CDR1 SGHTA, CDR2 FQGNSA. There are 15 residues in the CDR3. V gave up 2 bases and J gave up 5 bases; unmatched junction bases: 8. This CDR3 reads CASSLIQGGRHEQYF. CDR3 DNA sequence: TGTGCCAGCAGCTTAATTCAGGGCGGGAGGCACGAGCAGTACTTC.

This chain connects TRBV29-1 to TRBJ1-1; possibly TRBD1 for D (6 bases). Germline lookup yields CDR1 SQVTM and CDR2 ANQGSEA. The CDR3 extends over 16 amino acids. Trimming removed 7 bases from V and 4 bases from J, with 25 bases in between. The CDR3 loop is CSARTQIRGGGTEAFF. The CDR3 DNA reads TGCAGCGCCAGAACCCAAATCAGGGGTGGTGGCACTGAAGCTTTCTTT. The whole variable domain, remainder taken from reference TRBV29-1 and TRBJ1-1, is SAVISQKPSRDICQRGTSLTIQCQVDSQVTMMFWYRQQPGQSLTLIATANQGSEATYESGFVIDKFPISRPNLTFSTLTVSNMSPEDSSIYLCSARTQIRGGGTEAFFGQGTRLTVV.

In DNA, the CDR3 is TGTGCCAGCAGTTTATCGGGACTAGTCATGGATGAGCAGTTCTTC. It translates to CASSLSGLVMDEQFF. The rearrangement uses TRBV28 and TRBJ2-1, with 8 bases lining up with TRBD2. This CDR3 is 15 amino acids long. Trimming took 1 base from V and 8 from J; bases not matched to a gene: 7. Germline assignment: CDR1 MDHEN and CDR2 SYDVKM.

V usage is TRBV2 and J usage is TRBJ2-1; 16 positions match TRBD2. Losses at the gene ends were 6 bases for V and 3 bases for J; bases not matched to a gene: 8. The germline CDR1 and CDR2 sequences are SNHLY and FYNNEI. The CDR3 extends over 18 amino acids. The CDR3 sequence is CASRGLAGGPGFYNEQFF. The CDR3 DNA reads as TGTGCCAGCAGGGGACTAGCGGGAGGGCCGGGGTTCTACAATGAGCAGTTCTTC.

This chain links TRBV5-6 with TRBJ2-5, with 16 bases lining up with TRBD2. V lost 4 bases to trimming and J lost 5 bases; unmatched junction nucleotides: 11. Germline CDR1 reads SGHDT; CDR2 reads YYEEEE. This CDR3 is built from 18 residues. The CDR3 region has the DNA TGTGCCAGCAGCCCGGGGGGACTAGCGGGAGGGCTGAGGGAGACCCAGTACTTC. It encodes CASSPGGLAGGLRETQYF.

The rearrangement joins TRBV10-3 to TRBJ2-1; 11 nucleotides line up with TRBD2. Germline V gives CDR1 ENHRY, CDR2 SYGVKD. The CDR3 spans 15 residues. The V and J ends lost 5 bases and 12 bases, in that order; junction bases with no gene match: 12. The CDR3 here is CAISIGTSGMWGQFF. CDR3 DNA: TGTGCCATCAGTATCGGGACTAGCGGTATGTGGGGGCAGTTCTTC.

In DNA form, the CDR3 reads TGTGCCAGCTCACCCACAGGGTCCACGCGCCTCACAGATACGCAGTATTTT. Amino acid sequence: CASSPTGSTRLTDTQYF. The chain joins TRBV18 to TRBJ2-3, with a possible D match to TRBD1 (6 bases). There are 17 residues in the CDR3. The V gene lost 3 bases and the J gene lost 2 bases, with 18 bases spanning the gap. Germline CDR1 KGHSH, CDR2 LQKENI.

This chain uses TRBV5-6 with TRBJ2-7; no firm D call. Trimming pared 4 bases from V and 0 bases from J, leaving 11 bases between. This CDR3 has 14 residues. Germline V gives CDR1 SGHDT, CDR2 YYEEEE. The CDR3 loop reads CASSAAQSSYEQYF. CDR3 bases: TGTGCCAGCAGCGCGGCCCAGAGCTCCTACGAGCAGTACTTC.

V gene TRBV11-2 combines with J gene TRBJ1-4, with no clear D. This CDR3 comprises 14 residues. V lost 0 bases and J lost 6, with 8 bases in between. Germline loops: CDR1 SGHAT, CDR2 FQNNGV. In DNA, the CDR3 is TGTGCCAGCAGCTTAGATATCATAGATGAAAAACTGTTTTTT. Translating it yields CASSLDIIDEKLFF. Together with reference TRBV11-2 and TRBJ1-4, the CDR3 gives the full variable domain: EAGVAQSPRYKIIEKRQSVAFWCNPISGHATLYWYQQILGQGPKLLIQFQNNGVVDDSQLPKDRFSAERLKGVDSTLKIQPAKLEDSAVYLCASSLDIIDEKLFFGSGTQLSVL.

The chain couples TRBV7-2 to TRBJ2-2; TRBD1 matches 9 bases. V was pared by 4 bases and J by 7 bases, with 7 bases of the junction left unmatched. The CDR3 spans 15 residues. Germline CDR1 SGHTA, CDR2 FQGNSA. CDR3 amino acids: CASSWDRAFGGELFF. The CDR3 nucleotides read TGTGCCAGCAGCTGGGACAGGGCTTTTGGCGGGGAGCTGTTTTTT.

CDR3: CASSANSRRSNEKLFF. The CDR3 DNA reads as TGTGCCAGCAGTGCAAATTCCAGGCGGAGTAATGAAAAACTGTTTTTT. J is TRBJ1-4 and V is TRBV6-1; D is unclear. Germline CDR1 is MNHNS and CDR2 is SASEGT. V shed 4 bases and J shed 4 bases, with 16 bases lying between them. The CDR3 is made up of 16 amino acids.

This rearrangement joins TRBV7-2 to TRBJ2-4, with 7 bases that match TRBD2. Germline trimming cut 1 base from V and 6 bases from J; bases unmatched to any gene: 9. The CDR3 runs 16 residues. The germline gives CDR1 SGHTA, CDR2 FQGNSA. CDR3 bases: TGTGCCAGCAGCTTAGGGCGGGAGAGGTGGAGAAACATTCAGTACTTC. This translates into CASSLGRERWRNIQYF.

The V gene is TRBV5-4, the J gene TRBJ2-1; 9 positions match TRBD2. The CDR3 contains 17 residues. Germline CDR1 reads SGHNT; CDR2 reads YYREEE (reference sequence). Losses at the gene ends were 0 bases for V and 0 bases for J; bases not matched to a gene: 4. The DNA of the CDR3 is TGTGCCAGCAGCTTGGTAGGAGCGGGAGGCTCCTACAATGAGCAGTTCTTC. This sequence encodes CASSLVGAGGSYNEQFF.

The V and J genes are TRBV27 and TRBJ1-5; 7 nucleotides match TRBD1. The CDR3 loop spans 14 amino acids. J gave up 4 bases and V 10 bases, and 10 bases lay outside the gene matches. The germline V gene encodes CDR1 MNHEY and CDR2 SMNVEV (reference sequence). The CDR3 coding sequence is TGTGCCACCGAGACAGGGAGCATAAATCAGCCCCAGCATTTT. Translation: CATETGSINQPQHF.

This rearrangement joins TRBV9 to TRBJ2-2, with D possibly TRBD1 on 6 matching bases. The germline V and J ends were trimmed by 4 bases and 6 bases, with 19 bases remaining between them. The CDR3 sequence is 16 residues long. The germline V gene has CDR1 SGDLS and CDR2 YYNGEE. In DNA form, the CDR3 reads TGTGCCAGCAGCCTCGTCGTCGGGACACCGGCCGGGGAGCTGTTTTTT. This gives the protein CASSLVVGTPAGELFF.

The CDR3 DNA is TGCAGCGTCCGGGGAGGAACCGCGAACACCGGGGAGCTGTTTTTT. Encoded protein: CSVRGGTANTGELFF. V gene TRBV29-1 combines with J gene TRBJ2-2, with D possibly being TRBD2 (6 bases). CDR1 is SQVTM and CDR2 is ANQGSEA in the germline V gene. The CDR3 extends over 15 amino acids. V shed 6 bases and J shed 0 bases, with 14 bases lying between them.

In regard to this clone: Additional DNA sequences in this sample encode the identical CDR3. The rearrangement links TRBV7-3 to TRBJ2-1; tentative D call: TRBD2 (5 bases). V lost 8 bases, J lost 7 bases, and 9 bases lay in between. Germline loops: CDR1 SGHTA, CDR2 FQGTGA. This CDR3 has 11 amino acids. This CDR3 is CASSLGNEQFF. The DNA for the CDR3 is TGTGCCAGCTCACTAGGGAATGAGCAGTTCTTC.

The chain couples TRBV5-5 to TRBJ2-1; no clear D gene. Germline loops: CDR1 SGHKS, CDR2 YYEKEE (reference sequence). Between the trimmed V and J ends, which lost 0 bases and 9 bases, there was a span of 4 bases. The CDR3 has 11 residues. DNA for the CDR3: TGTGCCAGCAGCTTGGTGAGTGAGCAGTTCTTC. This codes for CASSLVSEQFF.

The genes are TRBV10-2 and TRBJ1-2; a weak D match, TRBD1 (6 bases). Trimming removed 0 bases from V and 10 bases from J, with 12 bases in between. Germline CDR1 WSHSY, CDR2 SAAADI. The CDR3 runs to 13 residues. CDR3 nucleotides: TGCGCCAGCAGTGAGTCGGTAACAGGGAACTACACCTTC. This encodes CASSESVTGNYTF.

In this sample, this clone turned up a few times. Distinct nucleotide sequences in the sample also encode this CDR3. The chain links TRBV9 to TRBJ1-1; TRBD1 might be the D (5 bases). CDR1 SGDLS and CDR2 YYNGEE come from the germline V gene. V was trimmed by 2 bases and J by 5 bases, leaving 10 bases between them. There are 13 residues in the CDR3. CDR3 amino acids: CASSVGAGTEAFF. The CDR3 DNA is TGTGCCAGCAGCGTCGGGGCCGGGACTGAAGCTTTCTTT.

The rearrangement joins TRBV5-4 to TRBJ2-2; maybe TRBD2 (6 bases). CDR3 length: 14 amino acids. The germline CDR1 and CDR2 sequences are SGHNT and YYREEE (reference sequence). Trimming pared 2 bases from V and 3 bases from J, leaving 8 bases between. CDR3 residues: CASSFTGDTGELFF. DNA of the CDR3: TGTGCCAGCAGCTTCACGGGAGACACCGGGGAGCTGTTTTTT. The variable domain in full, with the rest retrieved from reference TRBV5-4 and TRBJ2-2, is ETGVTQSPTHLIKTRGQQVTLRCSSQSGHNTVSWYQQALGQGPQFIFQYYREEENGRGNFPPRFSGLQFPNYSSELNVNALELDDSALYLCASSFTGDTGELFFGEGSRLTVL.

The rearrangement uses TRBV15 and TRBJ1-5, with 7 bases lining up with TRBD1. From germline, CDR1 is LNHNV and CDR2 YYDKDF (reference sequence). This CDR3 has 16 residues. V was clipped by 0 bases and J by 3 bases; unmatched bases: 5. CDR3 nucleotide sequence: TGTGCCACCAGCAGAGAACGTGACAGGGTCAATCAGCCCCAGCATTTT. Amino acid sequence: CATSRERDRVNQPQHF.

The chain is built from TRBV5-6 and TRBJ2-3; 7 bases line up with TRBD2. Per germline, CDR1 SGHDT and CDR2 YYEEEE. Trimming removed 7 bases from V and 5 bases from J; junction bases left unmatched: 10. The CDR3 is 14 residues long. This CDR3 reads CASARAGVVDTQYF. The CDR3 DNA sequence: TGTGCCAGCGCCAGGGCGGGAGTGGTAGATACGCAGTATTTT.

The chain couples TRBV7-8 to TRBJ2-7; D remains ambiguous. The CDR3 totals 13 residues. The ends were cut back, 5 bases at V and 4 bases at J, with 12 bases in the middle. In germline, CDR1 is SGHVS, CDR2 FQNEAQ. This chain's CDR3 is CASSPTDFYEQYF. The DNA of the CDR3 is TGTGCCAGCAGCCCCACAGACTTTTACGAGCAGTACTTC.

The chain uses TRBV10-3 and TRBJ2-7, with D maybe TRBD1 (5 bases). The CDR3 spans 13 residues. V dropped 8 bases and J dropped 1 base, with 12 bases sitting between them. Germline CDR1 is ENHRY and CDR2 is SYGVKD. CDR3 loop: CAIAQAISYEQYF. The DNA for the CDR3 is TGTGCCATCGCACAGGCCATATCCTACGAGCAGTACTTC.